Below, one T cell receptor (beta chain) is given with its context. The antigen is not known. The approximately 120-subject validation cohort, separate from the roughly 670-subject first cohort, included the donors. The data were taken from a study of cytomegalovirus exposure and HLA in healthy donors. General observations from the study: Altogether, 150 or so TCR beta chains were recorded as cytomegalovirus-associated. Rarity held for most TCR sequences, but there were some public TCRs that occurred in many donors. Cytomegalovirus status was reportedly diagnosed by the classifier with high specificity and sensitivity.

Here immunoSEQ multiplex PCR was the method, and the copy in TCRdb shows in-frame clones only, minus some. Of 50,000 to 65,000 clones in the sample, approximately 89% were seen once. Germline assignment: CDR1 LNHDA and CDR2 SQIVND (reference sequence). With 9 bases clipped from V and 4 bases from J, the junction kept 13 bases outside the gene matches. The CDR3 covers 15 residues. Sequenced: PBMCs. This rearrangement joins TRBV19 to TRBJ1-2; 8 nucleotides align to TRBD1. The clonotype was recovered from a woman aged 18-29 years in good health and CMV-seropositive. CDR3 loop: CASSFGQGLPYGYTF. The CDR3 DNA sequence: TGTGCCAGCTCCTTTGGACAGGGCTTGCCCTATGGCTACACCTTC.